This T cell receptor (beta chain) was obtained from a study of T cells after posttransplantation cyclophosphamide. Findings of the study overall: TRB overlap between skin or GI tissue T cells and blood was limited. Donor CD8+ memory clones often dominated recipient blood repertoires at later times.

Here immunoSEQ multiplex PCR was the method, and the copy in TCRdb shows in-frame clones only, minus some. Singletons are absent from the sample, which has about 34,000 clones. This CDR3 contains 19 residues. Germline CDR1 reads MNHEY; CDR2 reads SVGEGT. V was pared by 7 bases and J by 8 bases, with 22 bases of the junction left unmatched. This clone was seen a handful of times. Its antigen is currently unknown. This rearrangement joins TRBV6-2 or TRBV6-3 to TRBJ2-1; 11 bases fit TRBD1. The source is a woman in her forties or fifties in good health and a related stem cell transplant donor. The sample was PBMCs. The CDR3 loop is CASKPGQGGLAGRSHEQFF. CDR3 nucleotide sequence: TGTGCCAGCAAGCCGGGACAGGGGGGGCTAGCGGGAAGGTCGCATGAGCAGTTCTTC.